This T cell receptor (beta chain) stems from a study of T-cell memory formation after mild COVID-19. This clonotype was counted only a few times. Trimming cost V 7 bases and J 3 bases, with 13 bases left between them. The CDR3 has 13 residues. The germline CDR1 and CDR2 sequences are SEHNR and FQNEAQ (reference sequence). In TCRdb, the 5' RACE reads were re-called with MiXCR into one record per CDR3 protein. Here the sample spans around 390,000 distinct CDR3 sequences, around a sixth being singletons. The TCR comes from a man younger than 35 who had mild COVID-19 (a few samples of this study predate the infection). Cell type and time point are not known. Input material: PBMCs or a T cell subset sorted from them (not recorded which). The chain carries TRBV7-9 and TRBJ2-7; weak D call: TRBD2 (6 bases). As DNA, the CDR3 is TGTGCCAGCACCCCGGGACTCTACTACGAGCAGTACTTC. It specifies CASTPGLYYEQYF. Supplemented by reference TRBV7-9 and TRBJ2-7, the full variable domain reads DTGVSQNPRHKITKRGQNVTFRCDPISEHNRLYWYRQTLGQGPEFLTYFQNEAQLEKSRLLSDRFSAERPKGSFSTLEIQRTEQGDSAMYLCASTPGLYYEQYFGPGTRLTVT.